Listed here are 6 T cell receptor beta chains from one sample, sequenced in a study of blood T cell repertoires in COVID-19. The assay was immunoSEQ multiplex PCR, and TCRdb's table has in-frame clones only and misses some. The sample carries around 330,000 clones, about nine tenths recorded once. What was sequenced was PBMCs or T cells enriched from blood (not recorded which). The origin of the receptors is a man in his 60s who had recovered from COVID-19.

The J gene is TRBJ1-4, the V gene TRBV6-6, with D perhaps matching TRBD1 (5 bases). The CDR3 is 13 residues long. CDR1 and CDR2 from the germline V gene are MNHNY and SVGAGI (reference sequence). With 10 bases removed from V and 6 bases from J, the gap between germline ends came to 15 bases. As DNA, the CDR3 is TGTGCCACCTGGGACGGGAGAGATGAAAAACTGTTTTTT. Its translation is CATWDGRDEKLFF.

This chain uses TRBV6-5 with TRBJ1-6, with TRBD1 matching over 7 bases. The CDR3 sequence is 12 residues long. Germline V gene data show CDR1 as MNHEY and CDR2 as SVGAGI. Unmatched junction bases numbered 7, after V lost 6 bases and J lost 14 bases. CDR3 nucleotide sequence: TGTGCCAGCAGACCTCTACAGGGGTCCCTCCACTTT. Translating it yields CASRPLQGSLHF.

CDR3 loop: CASSWGQQTSTDTQYF. CDR3 DNA: TGCGCCAGCAGCTGGGGACAGCAAACTAGCACAGATACGCAGTATTTT. The gene calls are TRBV5-1 and TRBJ2-3; TRBD1 aligns across 7 bases. The CDR3 contains 16 residues. V lost 3 bases to trimming and J lost 0 bases; unmatched junction nucleotides: 7. Germline V gene lookup returns CDR1 SGHRS and CDR2 YFSETQ. The full variable domain, in which reference TRBV5-1 and TRBJ2-3 provide the parts outside the CDR3, is KAGVTQTPRYLIKTRGQQVTLSCSPISGHRSVSWYQQTPGQGLQFLFEYFSETQRNKGNFPGRFSGRQFSNSRSEMNVSTLELGDSALYLCASSWGQQTSTDTQYFGPGTRLTVL.

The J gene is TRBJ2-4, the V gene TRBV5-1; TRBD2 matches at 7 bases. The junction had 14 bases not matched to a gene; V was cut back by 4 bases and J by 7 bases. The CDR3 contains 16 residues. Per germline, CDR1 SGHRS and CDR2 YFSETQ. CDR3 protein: CASSATGTTSGNIQYF. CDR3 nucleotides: TGCGCCAGCAGCGCAACCGGGACTACCTCGGGTAACATTCAGTACTTC.

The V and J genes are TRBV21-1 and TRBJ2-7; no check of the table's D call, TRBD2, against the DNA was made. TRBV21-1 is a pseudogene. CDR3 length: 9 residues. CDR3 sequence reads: CASILEQYF. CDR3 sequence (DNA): TGTGCCAGCATTCTCGAGCAGTACTTC.

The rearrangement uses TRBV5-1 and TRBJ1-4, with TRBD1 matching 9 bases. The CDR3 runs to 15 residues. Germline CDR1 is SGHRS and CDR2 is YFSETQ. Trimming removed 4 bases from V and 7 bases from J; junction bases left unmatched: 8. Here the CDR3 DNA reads TGCGCCAGCAGCAGCGAGACAGGGGGAATTGAAAAACTGTTTTTT. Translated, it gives CASSSETGGIEKLFF.